This TCR beta chain comes out of a study of cytomegalovirus exposure and HLA in healthy donors (TCRdb year 2017). Regarding the study in general: In an earlier analysis of 587 of the donors, around 300 Gb of sequence data and 117 million unique TCR beta sequences from 150 million to 200 million T cells were reported. All discovery cohort repertoires had been generated on a single sequencing platform. A later genetic analysis used genome-wide SNP genotypes for about 65% of the 666 donors, treating that subset as a discovery cohort. Approximately 300 gigabases of sequencing data and 70 million to 95 million unique TCR sequences made up an early release that covered roughly 670 HLA-typed donors. The number of donors typed differed by locus, with roughly 620-630 for A, B, C, DRB1 and DQB1, more than 500 for DQA1, 600 to 610 for DPA1, and some 470 for DPB1. The later analysis used no new phenotypic data to find candidate immune exposures, relying instead on TCR beta sequences and their occurrence across donors. To predict cytomegalovirus infection status, the study combined high-throughput TCR immunosequencing, statistical association of individual TCRs with disease status, and machine learning. Alongside the repertoire data, information on donor age, sex, ethnicity and CMV serostatus was compiled. Using immunosequencing, the study profiled T cell repertoires from about 610 subjects and related those repertoires to cytomegalovirus serostatus. HLA typing covered class I and class II loci at four-digit resolution. The study was designed to test whether signatures of past pathogen exposure could be identified by cataloging public T cell receptors. Four or five DR-DQ haplotypes were handled as single units for association and clustering because linkage in the cohort was strong. A later analysis re-analyzed previously published TCR beta repertoires from roughly 630 donors and added high-resolution HLA genotyping to study TCR occurrence patterns. Among almost 400 genotyped donors of the cohort, an average of around 240,000 unique TCR beta nucleotide sequences were sequenced per donor, roughly a sixth of them non-productive. A separate validation cohort of 100 to 150 different subjects was used in addition to the roughly 640-subject first cohort. Of the 350 to 450 genotyped donors, less than 90% were placed in the genetic ancestry cluster associated with self-reported Caucasian donors. To decide whether each TCR beta V gene segment behaved as functional or pseudogenic, an earlier analysis of some 580 of the donors relied on high-throughput TCR beta sequencing. Results and caveats for the whole study, not just this receptor: Fewer than 20 rarely observed V segments, including chromosome 9 orphons, were excluded from the earlier analysis of just under 600 of the donors because counts were too low. In a later analysis, TCR association rates were found to vary across HLA loci, with the most associated TCRs seen for DRB1 alleles and the fewest for HLA-C alleles. A later analysis found that HLA-associated TCR beta chains were more clonally expanded and had lower generation probabilities than equally common non-associated chains. Correlated functional status among segregating V segments might be attributable to linkage disequilibrium, but an unknown experimental factor could not be ruled out. This cohort had only TCR beta chains sequenced, and the lack of alpha or paired-chain data limited which features could be detected. Assigning TCR associations to individual alleles was difficult when HLA alleles, especially DR and DQ, strongly co-occurred. While some public TCRs were present in many individuals, most TCR sequences turned up only very rarely across donors. The presence/absence analyses assumed that sequencing depth was roughly uniform across donors, and that assumption may not be true. According to a later analysis, parvovirus B19, influenza, CMV and Epstein-Barr virus appeared linked to several top co-occurrence clusters. Immune exposure information for the cohort was limited to CMV serostatus. An association between a missense DCLRE1C variant and V-gene and J-gene trimming of TCR beta chains was found in a later genetic analysis and replicated in an independent cohort. According to a later analysis, most CMV-associated TCR beta chains appeared to be HLA-restricted, and the HLA associations seemed to be driven largely by CMV exposure. A further reported finding was that TCR beta sequences accurately predicted the HLA-A and HLA-B alleles for most subjects in the first cohort. The study listed 164 TCR beta chains as associated with cytomegalovirus. In an earlier analysis of some 550 of the donors, most TCR beta V segments were observed in productive rearrangements about 87% or about 30% of the time, broadly matching IMGT annotations. Specific HLA alleles were associated with 15,000 to 20,000 TCR beta sequences at a false discovery rate of 0.05 in a later analysis. The classifier was reported to diagnose cytomegalovirus status with high specificity and sensitivity in both the original cohort and the validation cohort. A later genetic analysis reported fewer N-insertions in productive TCRs among donors in an Asian-associated ancestry cluster than the approximately 670-donor mean. In vitro tests confirmed that a few of the cytomegalovirus-associated TCR beta chains recognize cytomegalovirus antigens. The authors suggested that the approach could potentially be extended to other disease states and immunological phenotypes. A group of highly shared sequence variants was considered likely to be a technical artifact of the sequencing pipeline. Because some donors lacked HLA typing at each locus, the association tests relied only on the typed subset. Because the 87-base-pair reads could not distinguish some IMGT-functional V segments, including TRBV6-2 and TRBV6-3, those segments were excluded.

Trimming at the junction amounts to 10 bases on V and 2 bases on J, and the germline ends lie 9 bases apart. The CDR3, cysteine through phenylalanine, is 11 amino acids long. CDR3 DNA only is kept here, 33 bases in frame from base 1. In the germline V gene, CDR1 corresponds to ENHRY and CDR2 to SYGVKD. Library method: the immunoSEQ multiplex PCR assay. For the multiplex PCR, a mixture combining 60 forward primers for TCR Vbeta segments and 13 reverse primers for TCR Jbeta segments was used. The CDR3 region of rearranged TCR beta genes was amplified from genomic DNA by a multiplex PCR assay. Amplified TCR beta libraries were sequenced as 87-base-pair reads on the Illumina HiSeq System. The authors' analysis ran thus. In a later analysis, roughly 80 million unique TCR beta chains were counted across the roughly 610 repertoires, and approximately 11 million of these chains were shared by at least two donors. Raw reads were error-corrected and collapsed into unique sequences by a nearest-neighbor algorithm in which closely related sequences were merged to remove PCR and sequencing errors. CDR3 sequences were aligned to IMGT reference sequences to assign V, D and J gene segments. Each retained sequence needed at least a six-nucleotide match to both a V gene segment and a J gene segment. Rearrangements were classified as productive when the CDR3 lacked stop codons and remained in frame with V and J, and all other rearrangements were classified as non-productive. Following IMGT convention, CDR3 was defined as the stretch from the second conserved V-encoded cysteine up to the conserved J-encoded phenylalanine. In an earlier analysis of 587 of the donors, sequences lacking an unambiguous match to a single V gene segment were excluded. In an earlier analysis of 500 to 750 of the donors, V segments were called functional above 56.7% productive rearrangements and were called segregating when the between-donor standard deviation exceeded 5%. A statistical classification framework was developed to diagnose cytomegalovirus status using the catalog of TCR beta chain sequences. A later analysis assigned V and J genes by comparing TCR nucleotide sequences with IMGT/GENE-DB human TR gene sequences. In a later analysis, CDR3 sequences and most-parsimonious VDJ recombination scenarios were assigned using the TCRdist pipeline. In a later analysis, each TCR beta chain was defined by its CDR3 amino acid sequence together with its V-gene family, and reads lacking a unique V-gene family were excluded. In a later analysis, approximately 640 highly shared, low-generation-probability nucleotide sequences were removed to address suspected cross-contamination and a sequencing artifact. A later analysis calculated a clonal expansion index for each public chain from normalized within-repertoire ranks of inferred template counts. In a later analysis, generation probabilities were computed with a VDJ recombination model fitted to out-of-frame rearrangements, and the resulting probabilities were checked against IGoR. In a later analysis, TCR-TCR, TCR-HLA and TCR-CMV co-occurrence was scored with hypergeometric tests, and a repertoire-size bias correction was applied to TCR pairs. In a later analysis, false discovery rates were estimated by permuting HLA or CMV assignments 20 times. A later analysis grouped co-occurring TCRs with DBSCAN, adding TCRdist sequence similarity when clustering within HLA-allele-positive subsets. Repertoires with fewer than 30,000 or more than 120,000 public chains were left out of co-occurrence clustering, as were a handful of repertoires with anomalous nucleotide sharing. Entries here come from immuneACCESS through TCRdb and include only in-frame sequences with V and J called. Some clones fail to appear in such tables; in the studies checked, an unresolved V gene covers under half of the shortfall, and the cause of the remainder is unknown. Clone size and V and J calls were adopted from that table, with D and trimming inferred from the DNA. In this sample the table shows about 120,000 clones, approximately 72% of which occur a single time. Approximately 28% of the sample lies in the top ten.

In total, around 600 healthy bone marrow donors made up the cohort. At the time of sampling, all cohort members were nominally healthy, though unrecorded immune exposures were likely present. The donor was CMV seropositive and belonged to the group of some 290 seropositive cohort members. Each donor provided a peripheral blood sample, and peripheral blood mononuclear cells were used for TCR beta sequencing. The Qiagen DNeasy Blood Extraction Kit was used to extract genomic DNA from the blood cell samples. A word on this clone: The antigen it binds to is not known. Base qualities are not provided; no much larger clone lies one nucleotide away.

Sequenced input: PBMCs. The V gene is TRBV10-3 and the J gene is TRBJ2-7, with an unclear D gene assignment. This clonotype was sampled from a man in his sixties in good health and CMV-seropositive. The nucleotide sequence is TGTGCCACGACTGAAACCTACGAGCAGTACTTC. The encoded protein is CATTETYEQYF.